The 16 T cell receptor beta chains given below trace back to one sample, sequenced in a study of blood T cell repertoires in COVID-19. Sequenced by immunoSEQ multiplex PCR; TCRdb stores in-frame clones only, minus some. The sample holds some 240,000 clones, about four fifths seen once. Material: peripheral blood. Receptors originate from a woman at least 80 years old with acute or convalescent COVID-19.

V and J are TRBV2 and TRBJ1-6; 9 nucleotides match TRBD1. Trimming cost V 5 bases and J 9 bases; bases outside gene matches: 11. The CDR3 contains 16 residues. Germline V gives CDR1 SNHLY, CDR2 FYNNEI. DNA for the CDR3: TGTGCCAGCAGTCAACAGGGGGCGGCTATGGGTTCACCCCTCCACTTT. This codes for CASSQQGAAMGSPLHF.

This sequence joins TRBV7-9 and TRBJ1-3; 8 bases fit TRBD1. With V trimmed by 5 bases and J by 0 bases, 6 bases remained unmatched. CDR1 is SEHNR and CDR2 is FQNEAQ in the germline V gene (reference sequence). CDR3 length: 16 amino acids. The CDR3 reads CASSLRTGRSGNTIYF. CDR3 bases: TGTGCCAGCAGCCTACGGACAGGGCGCTCTGGAAACACCATATATTTT. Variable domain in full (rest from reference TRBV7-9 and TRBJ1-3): DTGVSQNPRHKITKRGQNVTFRCDPISEHNRLYWYRQTLGQGPEFLTYFQNEAQLEKSRLLSDRFSAERPKGSFSTLEIQRTEQGDSAMYLCASSLRTGRSGNTIYFGEGSWLTVV.

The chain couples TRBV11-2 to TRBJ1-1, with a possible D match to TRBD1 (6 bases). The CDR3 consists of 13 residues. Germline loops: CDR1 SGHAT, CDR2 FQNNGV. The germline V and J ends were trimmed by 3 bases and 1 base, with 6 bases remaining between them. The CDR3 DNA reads TGTGCCAGCAGCTTGGACAGGAACACTGAAGCTTTCTTT. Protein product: CASSLDRNTEAFF. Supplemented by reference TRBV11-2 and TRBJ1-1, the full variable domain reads EAGVAQSPRYKIIEKRQSVAFWCNPISGHATLYWYQQILGQGPKLLIQFQNNGVVDDSQLPKDRFSAERLKGVDSTLKIQPAKLEDSAVYLCASSLDRNTEAFFGQGTRLTVV.

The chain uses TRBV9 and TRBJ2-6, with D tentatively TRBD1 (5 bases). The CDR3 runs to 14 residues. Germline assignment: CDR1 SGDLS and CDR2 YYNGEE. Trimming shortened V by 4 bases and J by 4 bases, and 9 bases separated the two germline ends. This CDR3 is CASSPQAGANVLTF. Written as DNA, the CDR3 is TGTGCCAGCAGCCCACAGGCAGGGGCCAACGTCCTGACTTTC.

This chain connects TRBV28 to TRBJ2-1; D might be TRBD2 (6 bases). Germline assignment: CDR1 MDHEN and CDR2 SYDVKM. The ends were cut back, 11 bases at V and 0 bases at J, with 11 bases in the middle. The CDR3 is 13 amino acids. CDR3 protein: CASGTASYNEQFF. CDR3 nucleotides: TGTGCCTCCGGGACTGCCTCCTACAATGAGCAGTTCTTC.

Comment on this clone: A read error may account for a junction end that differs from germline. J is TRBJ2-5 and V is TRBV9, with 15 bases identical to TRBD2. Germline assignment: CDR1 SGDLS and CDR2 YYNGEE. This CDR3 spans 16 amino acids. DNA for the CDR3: TGTGCCCGCAGCGGGGGACTAGCGGGGGGTCAAGAGACCCAGTACTTC. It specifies CARSGGLAGGQETQYF.

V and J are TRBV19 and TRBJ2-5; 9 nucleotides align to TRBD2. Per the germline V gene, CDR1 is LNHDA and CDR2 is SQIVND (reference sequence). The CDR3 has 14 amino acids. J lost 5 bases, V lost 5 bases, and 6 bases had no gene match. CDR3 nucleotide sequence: TGTGCCAGTAGTCACGGCGGGGGGGAGGAGACCCAGTACTTC. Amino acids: CASSHGGGEETQYF.

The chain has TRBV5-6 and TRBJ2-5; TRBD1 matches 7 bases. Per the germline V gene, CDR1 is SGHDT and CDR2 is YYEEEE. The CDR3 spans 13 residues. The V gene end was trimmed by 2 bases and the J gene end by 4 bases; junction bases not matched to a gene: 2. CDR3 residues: CASSLGGRETQYF. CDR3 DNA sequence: TGTGCCAGCAGCTTAGGGGGCCGAGAGACCCAGTACTTC.

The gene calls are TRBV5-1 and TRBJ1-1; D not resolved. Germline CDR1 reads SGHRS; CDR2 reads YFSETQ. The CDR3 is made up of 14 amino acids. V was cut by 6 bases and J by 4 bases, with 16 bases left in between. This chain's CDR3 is CASTREGRSTEAFF. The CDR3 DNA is TGCGCCAGCACCCGAGAGGGTCGAAGCACTGAAGCTTTCTTT.

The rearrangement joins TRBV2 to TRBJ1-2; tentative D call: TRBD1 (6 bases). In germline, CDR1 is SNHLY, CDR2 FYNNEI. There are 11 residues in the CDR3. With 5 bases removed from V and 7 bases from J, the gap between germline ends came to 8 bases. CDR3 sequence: CASSQGLGYTF. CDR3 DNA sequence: TGTGCCAGCAGTCAGGGGCTTGGCTACACCTTC.

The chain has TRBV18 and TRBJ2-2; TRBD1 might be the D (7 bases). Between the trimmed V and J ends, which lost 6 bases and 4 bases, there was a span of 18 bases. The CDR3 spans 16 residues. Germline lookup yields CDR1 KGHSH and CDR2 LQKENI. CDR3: CASSPNGGGVTGELFF. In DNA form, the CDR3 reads TGTGCCAGCTCTCCAAACGGAGGGGGCGTCACCGGGGAGCTGTTTTTT.

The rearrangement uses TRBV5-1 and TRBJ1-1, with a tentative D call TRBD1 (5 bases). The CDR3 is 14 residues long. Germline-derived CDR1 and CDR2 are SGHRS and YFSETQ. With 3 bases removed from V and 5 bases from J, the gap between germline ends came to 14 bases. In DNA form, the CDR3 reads TGCGCCAGCAGCTCGACTACGGGACTGACTGAAGCTTTCTTT. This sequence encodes CASSSTTGLTEAFF.

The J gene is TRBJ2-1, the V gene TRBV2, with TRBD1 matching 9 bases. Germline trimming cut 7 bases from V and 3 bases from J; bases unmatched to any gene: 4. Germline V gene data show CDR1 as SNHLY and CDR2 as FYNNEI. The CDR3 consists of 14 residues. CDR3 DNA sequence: TGTGCCAGCATGAGGGGACAGGGCTACAATGAGCAGTTCTTC. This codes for CASMRGQGYNEQFF. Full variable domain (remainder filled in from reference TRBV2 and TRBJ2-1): EPEVTQTPSHQVTQMGQEVILRCVPISNHLYFYWYRQILGQKVEFLVSFYNNEISEKSEIFDDQFSVERPDGSNFTLKIRSTKLEDSAMYFCASMRGQGYNEQFFGPGTRLTVL.

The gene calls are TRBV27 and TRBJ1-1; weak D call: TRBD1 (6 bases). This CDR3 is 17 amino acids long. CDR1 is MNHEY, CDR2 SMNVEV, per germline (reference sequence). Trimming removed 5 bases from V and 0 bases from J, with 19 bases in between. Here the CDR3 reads CASSRSSFGGMNTEAFF. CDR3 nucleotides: TGTGCCAGCAGTCGCTCCTCCTTTGGGGGCATGAACACTGAAGCTTTCTTT.

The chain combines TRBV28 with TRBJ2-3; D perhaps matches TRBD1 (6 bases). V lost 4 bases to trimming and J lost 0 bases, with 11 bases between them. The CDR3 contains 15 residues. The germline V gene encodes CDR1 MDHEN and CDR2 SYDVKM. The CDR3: CASSSQGSSTDTQYF. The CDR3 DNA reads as TGTGCCAGCAGTTCTCAGGGGTCTAGCACAGATACGCAGTATTTT.

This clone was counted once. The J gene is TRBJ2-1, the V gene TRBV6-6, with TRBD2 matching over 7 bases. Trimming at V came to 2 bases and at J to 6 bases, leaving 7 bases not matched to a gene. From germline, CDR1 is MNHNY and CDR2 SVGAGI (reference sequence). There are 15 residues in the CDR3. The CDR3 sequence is CASSYGVAGSNEQFF. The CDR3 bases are TGTGCCAGCAGTTACGGGGTAGCGGGTAGCAATGAGCAGTTCTTC.